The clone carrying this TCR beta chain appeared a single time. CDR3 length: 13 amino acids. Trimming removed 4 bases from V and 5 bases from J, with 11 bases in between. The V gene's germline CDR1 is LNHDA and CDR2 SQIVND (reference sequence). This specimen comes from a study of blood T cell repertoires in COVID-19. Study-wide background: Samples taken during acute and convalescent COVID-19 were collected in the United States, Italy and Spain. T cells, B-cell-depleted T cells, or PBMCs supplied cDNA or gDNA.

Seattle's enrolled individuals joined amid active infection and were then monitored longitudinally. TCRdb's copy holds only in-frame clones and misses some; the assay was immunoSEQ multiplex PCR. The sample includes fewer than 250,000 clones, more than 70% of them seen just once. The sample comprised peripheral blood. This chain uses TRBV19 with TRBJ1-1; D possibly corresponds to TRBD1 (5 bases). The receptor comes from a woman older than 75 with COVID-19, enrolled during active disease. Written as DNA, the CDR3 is TGTGCCAGTAGTAAGGCGGGGGGAACTGAAGCTTTCTTT. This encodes CASSKAGGTEAFF.